This TCR beta chain came from a study of T cells in tuberculosis. The CDR3 covers 18 residues. Trimming cost V 6 bases and J 0 bases; bases outside gene matches: 8. Germline V gene sequence: CDR1 MDHEN, CDR2 SYDVKM. The protocol was immunoSEQ multiplex PCR, while the TCRdb copy is restricted to in-frame clones and leaves out a portion. This repertoire shows approximately 30,000 clones, about nine tenths found once; its top ten account for about 7.8%. This chain uses TRBV28 with TRBJ2-1; 13 bases map to TRBD2. The sequence was collected from a donor aged 10-29 years with latent tuberculosis or without tuberculosis infection. Some clones in this sample may be carry-over from other donors' samples. Sequenced input: PBMCs. Here the CDR3 reads CASRNGLAGVRSYNEQFF. The CDR3 region has the DNA TGTGCCAGCAGAAACGGACTAGCGGGAGTCCGCTCCTACAATGAGCAGTTCTTC.